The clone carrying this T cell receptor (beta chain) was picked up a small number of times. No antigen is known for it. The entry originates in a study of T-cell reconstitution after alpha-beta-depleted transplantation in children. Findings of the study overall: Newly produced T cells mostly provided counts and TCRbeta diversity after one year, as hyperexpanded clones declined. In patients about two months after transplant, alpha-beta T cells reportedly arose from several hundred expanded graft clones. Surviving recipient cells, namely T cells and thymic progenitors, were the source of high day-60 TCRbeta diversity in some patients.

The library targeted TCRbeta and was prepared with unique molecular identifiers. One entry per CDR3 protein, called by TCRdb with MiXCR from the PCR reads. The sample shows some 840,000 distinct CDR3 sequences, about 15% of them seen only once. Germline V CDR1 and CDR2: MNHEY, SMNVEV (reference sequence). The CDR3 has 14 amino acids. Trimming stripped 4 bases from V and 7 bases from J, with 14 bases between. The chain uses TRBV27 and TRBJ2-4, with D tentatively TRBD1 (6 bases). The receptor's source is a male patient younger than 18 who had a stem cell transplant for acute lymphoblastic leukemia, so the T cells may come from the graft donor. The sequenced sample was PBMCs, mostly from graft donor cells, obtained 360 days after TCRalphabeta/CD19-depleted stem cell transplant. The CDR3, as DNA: TGTGCCAGCAGTTCGCCAGGGGAGACTAACATTCAGTACTTC. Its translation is CASSSPGETNIQYF.